These 26 T cell receptor beta chains share one sample of origin, sequenced in a study of CD4 and CD8 cells across lung adenocarcinoma regions (dated by TCRdb to the late 2010s). The receptor library was made with PCR. Sequenced using a HiSeq X Ten. TCRdb passed the public sequencing reads through fastp at Q25 and MiXCR, retaining productive beta sequences. Records with the same CDR3 protein are collapsed into one entry carrying the most frequent genes and DNA. This sample holds 21,000 or so distinct CDR3 sequences; around 51% were observed only once. The biggest ten clones account for about a quarter of the sample. Sequencing input: CD8+ T cells from the center of a lung tumor. According to the study, the label for this sample's cell subset or site signals: tumor center region. The source is a female donor with lung adenocarcinoma. The CD4 and CD8 labels of this study may be unreliable.

This clonotype came up once. V gene TRBV20-1 combines with J gene TRBJ2-5; possible D gene TRBD1, 6 bases. The V gene's germline CDR1 is DFQATT and CDR2 SNEGSKA (reference sequence). The V end lost 2 bases, the J end lost 4 bases, and 14 bases lay between the germline ends. The CDR3 is 14 amino acids. The CDR3, as DNA: TGCAGTGCTAGATCAACAACAGGGTTAGAGACCCAGTACTTC. Amino acid sequence: CSARSTTGLETQYF.

This clonotype was counted at least ten times. The chain carries TRBV6-4 and TRBJ2-3, with a tentative D call TRBD1 (6 bases). The CDR3 has 16 residues. CDR1 is MRHNA, CDR2 SNTAGT, per germline. V was pared by 3 bases and J by 2 bases, with 15 bases between. The CDR3 is CASSESRDNSTDTQYF. The CDR3 DNA is TGTGCCAGCAGTGAGTCTAGGGACAATTCCACAGATACGCAGTATTTT.

J is TRBJ1-2 and V is TRBV6-1; D gene ambiguous. Germline V gene lookup returns CDR1 MNHNS and CDR2 SASEGT. The ends were cut back, 7 bases at V and 4 bases at J, with 16 bases in the middle. The CDR3 totals 14 residues. For the CDR3, the DNA is TGTGCCAGCAAGGACTCAGGCGTGATCTATGGCTACACCTTC. It specifies CASKDSGVIYGYTF.

This chain links TRBV2 with TRBJ2-1; a possible D gene is TRBD1 (6 bases). The CDR3 sequence is 13 residues long. Trimming pared 7 bases from V and 2 bases from J, leaving 9 bases between. CDR1 and CDR2 from the germline V gene are SNHLY and FYNNEI. The DNA of the CDR3 is TGTGCCAGCACCGACAGGACCTACAATGAGCAGTTCTTC. Protein product: CASTDRTYNEQFF.

This clonotype was detected ten times or more. The genes are TRBV27 and TRBJ1-6; the D gene is possibly TRBD1 (5 bases). Germline V gene lookup returns CDR1 MNHEY and CDR2 SMNVEV (reference sequence). The CDR3 contains 14 residues. With 5 bases removed from V and 9 bases from J, the gap between germline ends came to 14 bases. The CDR3 region has the DNA TGTGCCAGCAGTATCAGGGATGTCGTTTCACCCCTCCACTTT. Its protein product is CASSIRDVVSPLHF.

This clonotype was seen a handful of times. The chain has TRBV25-1 and TRBJ2-1; D gene unclear. This CDR3 has 15 residues. V was cut by 3 bases and J by 4 bases, with 13 bases left in between. The germline gives CDR1 MGHDK, CDR2 SYGVNS. Written as DNA, the CDR3 is TGTGCCAGCAGTGATTACAGTCATTTGTACAATGAGCAGTTCTTC. Amino acid sequence: CASSDYSHLYNEQFF.

This clonotype has a handful of counts. This chain uses TRBV6-1 with TRBJ1-6, with D maybe TRBD1 (6 bases). The germline V gene encodes CDR1 MNHNS and CDR2 SASEGT. CDR3 length: 13 amino acids. Trimming cost V 11 bases and J 7 bases, with 15 bases left between them. The CDR3 loop is CAAHGQKNSPLHF. CDR3 bases: TGTGCCGCTCACGGACAGAAGAATTCACCCCTCCACTTT.

A few counts support this clonotype. The gene calls are TRBV11-2 and TRBJ2-7, with 7 bases aligning to TRBD1. CDR1 and CDR2 from the germline V gene are SGHAT and FQNNGV. The CDR3 is 15 residues long. J lost 0 bases, V lost 6 bases, and 8 bases had no gene match. The CDR3 spells CASSLTGASSYEQYF. In DNA form, the CDR3 reads TGTGCCAGCAGTTTAACAGGGGCAAGCTCCTACGAGCAGTACTTC.

This clonotype was detected many times. The CDR3 region is CASSYDSPGVAYGYTF. For the CDR3, the DNA is TGTGCCAGCAGTTACGATTCCCCAGGGGTCGCCTATGGCTACACCTTC. The chain combines TRBV6-5 with TRBJ1-2; possibly TRBD1 for D (6 bases). The V gene's germline CDR1 is MNHEY and CDR2 SVGAGI. Trimming took 2 bases from V and 4 from J, leaving 17 bases between them. This CDR3 region has 16 residues.

The chain carries TRBV6-2 or TRBV6-3 and TRBJ2-7; a weak D match, TRBD1 (5 bases). The germline V gene has CDR1 MNHEY and CDR2 SVGEGT. Deletions cut 0 bases from V and 12 bases from J, with 15 bases between. The CDR3 length is 13 residues. CDR3 region: CASSYSGQGRSYV. The CDR3 coding sequence is TGTGCCAGCAGTTACTCTGGCCAGGGAAGGTCGTACGTC.

With regard to this clonotype: Likely a read error: the CDR3 ends without its conserved phenylalanine or tryptophan. The V gene is TRBV6-1, the J gene TRBJ2-5; TRBD1 matches 7 bases. The CDR3 is 14 amino acids. CDR1 and CDR2 from the germline V gene are MNHNS and SASEGT. V lost 5 bases and J lost 5; bases outside the gene matches: 8. CDR3 DNA: TGTGCCAGCAGTCCATACAGGGGAGCGGAGACCCAGTACCTC. It yields the protein CASSPYRGAETQYL.

J is TRBJ1-5 and V is TRBV6-1, with D uncertain. Germline V gene data show CDR1 as MNHNS and CDR2 as SASEGT. CDR3 size: 15 residues. V was cut by 5 bases and J by 0 bases, with 11 bases left in between. In DNA, the CDR3 is TGTGCCAGCAGTCCTCAGACTCTTAGCAATCAGCCCCAGCATTTT. This gives the protein CASSPQTLSNQPQHF.

In the case of this clonotype: Sequence at one end of the junction differs from germline and may be a read error. In nucleotides, the CDR3 is TGTGCCAGCAGGGACCGTCCGGGAGGGGTGACAGAGACGCAGTACTTC. Translating it yields CASRDRPGGVTETQYF. The rearrangement joins TRBV27 to TRBJ2-5; 8 nucleotides align to TRBD2. The CDR3 extends over 16 amino acids. The germline gives CDR1 MNHEY, CDR2 SMNVEV (reference sequence).

This clonotype has ten or more counts. V usage is TRBV6-4 and J usage is TRBJ2-5; D remains ambiguous. The CDR3 is 13 residues long. Germline CDR1 is MRHNA and CDR2 is SNTAGT. V lost 3 bases and J 4 bases, leaving 9 bases between the germline ends. The CDR3 region has the DNA TGTGCCAGCAGTGATGATGTAGGAGAGACCCAGTACTTC. It codes for CASSDDVGETQYF.

This clonotype turned up a few times. The rearrangement joins TRBV5-5 to TRBJ2-5, with 12 nucleotides matching TRBD2. Germline CDR1 and CDR2: SGHKS and YYEKEE (reference sequence). This CDR3 contains 16 residues. J gave up 4 bases and V 4 bases, and 8 bases lay outside the gene matches. CDR3: CASSDASGRALETQYF. The CDR3 region has the DNA TGTGCCAGCAGCGATGCTAGCGGGAGGGCCTTAGAGACCCAGTACTTC.

The gene calls are TRBV27 and TRBJ2-1, with a weak D call TRBD2 (6 bases). V dropped 6 bases and J dropped 7 bases, with 22 bases sitting between them. The CDR3 is made up of 16 amino acids. Germline CDR1 MNHEY, CDR2 SMNVEV (reference sequence). The CDR3 is CASSSPGPSANNEQFF. For the CDR3, the DNA is TGTGCCAGCAGCTCTCCGGGGCCTAGCGCCAATAATGAGCAGTTCTTC.

This clonotype was seen more than once but under ten times. This chain joins TRBV27 and TRBJ2-1; D unclear. Trimming took off 5 bases at V and 0 bases at J, with 11 bases between the two ends. This CDR3 has 15 residues. Per germline, CDR1 MNHEY and CDR2 SMNVEV (reference sequence). The CDR3 DNA reads as TGTGCCAGCAGTCCCCTATTAAGCTCCTACAATGAGCAGTTCTTC. Translating gives CASSPLLSSYNEQFF.

This clonotype was recorded at least ten times. This chain uses TRBV6-1 with TRBJ2-7; D gene unclear. V dropped 8 bases and J dropped 4 bases, with 18 bases sitting between them. The CDR3 sequence is 14 residues long. Germline CDR1 is MNHNS and CDR2 is SASEGT. This CDR3 is CASPGPNGMYEQYV. Here the CDR3 DNA reads TGTGCCAGCCCGGGCCCCAATGGGATGTACGAGCAGTACGTC.

The rearrangement links TRBV19 to TRBJ1-1; the match to TRBD1 covers 8 bases. The CDR3 sequence is 17 residues long. With V trimmed by 4 bases and J by 0 bases, 10 bases remained unmatched. In germline, CDR1 is LNHDA, CDR2 SQIVND (reference sequence). For the CDR3, the DNA is TGTGCCAGTAGTACCCGTAGGACAGGGCCTATGAACACTGAAGCTTTCTTT. Translation: CASSTRRTGPMNTEAFF.

The genes are TRBV28 and TRBJ1-2; unclear D gene. This CDR3 has 12 residues. The germline CDR1 and CDR2 sequences are MDHEN and SYDVKM. V shed 6 bases and J shed 6 bases, with 11 bases lying between them. The CDR3 here is CASSPYPNGYTF. The CDR3 coding sequence is TGTGCCAGCAGCCCCTACCCGAATGGCTACACCTTC.

A word on this clonotype: At one boundary the junction diverges from the germline segment, which might be a read error. The rearrangement uses TRBV6-1 and TRBJ2-3; possible D gene TRBD2, 7 bases. In germline, CDR1 is MNHNS, CDR2 SASEGT. The CDR3 is 15 residues long. In DNA, the CDR3 is TGTGCCAGCGGCGGCGGGGGCCGCCACCAAGATACGCAGTATTTC. Its translation: CASGGGGRHQDTQYF.

For this clonotype: Germline and junction disagree at one end, which may indicate a read error. This sequence joins TRBV6-1 and TRBJ2-5; D is possibly TRBD1 or TRBD2 (6 bases each). This CDR3 region has 16 residues. CDR1 and CDR2 from the germline V gene are MNHNS and SASEGT. CDR3 amino acids: CASKGLGGRDQDTQYF. CDR3 nucleotides: TGTGCCAGCAAGGGGCTCGGGGGCAGGGACCAAGATACCCAGTACTTC.

This rearrangement joins TRBV14 to TRBJ1-1, with 7 nucleotides matching TRBD1. V was clipped by 1 base and J by 5 bases; unmatched bases: 10. Per germline, CDR1 SGHDN and CDR2 FVKESK. This CDR3 is 16 amino acids long. The CDR3 region is CASSQVDRARGTEAFF. In nucleotides, the CDR3 is TGTGCCAGCAGCCAAGTAGACAGGGCAAGAGGTACTGAAGCTTTCTTT. Combining the CDR3 with reference TRBV14 and TRBJ1-1 gives the whole variable domain EAGVTQFPSHSVIEKGQTVTLRCDPISGHDNLYWYRRVMGKEIKFLLHFVKESKQDESGMPNNRFLAERTGGTYSTLKVQPAELEDSGVYFCASSQVDRARGTEAFFGQGTRLTVV.

The chain couples TRBV12-3 or TRBV12-4 to TRBJ2-3; a weak D match, TRBD1 (5 bases). V lost 4 bases, J lost 2 bases, and 22 bases lay in between. This CDR3 has 18 residues. CDR3 coding DNA: TGTGCCAGCAGTTGCCCCGGGTCAGGGCTTTGGAACACAGATACGCAGTATTTT. It yields the protein CASSCPGSGLWNTDTQYF.

The chain combines TRBV6-4 with TRBJ2-4; D tentatively reads TRBD1 or TRBD2 (6 bases each). This CDR3 contains 13 residues. CDR1 and CDR2 (germline): MRHNA, SNTAGT. The CDR3 region is CVTGALAKNIQYF. For the CDR3, the DNA is TGTGTGACGGGGGCTTTGGCCAAAAACATTCAGTACTTC.

A few counts support this clonotype. V is TRBV14 and J is TRBJ2-2; TRBD2 is a possible D gene (6 bases). Germline-derived CDR1 and CDR2 are SGHDN and FVKESK. The CDR3 has 16 residues. V lost 0 bases and J 4 bases, leaving 12 bases between the germline ends. The CDR3 here is CASSQDAGRSTGELFF. CDR3 DNA: TGTGCCAGCAGCCAAGATGCCGGGAGAAGCACCGGGGAGCTGTTTTTT.